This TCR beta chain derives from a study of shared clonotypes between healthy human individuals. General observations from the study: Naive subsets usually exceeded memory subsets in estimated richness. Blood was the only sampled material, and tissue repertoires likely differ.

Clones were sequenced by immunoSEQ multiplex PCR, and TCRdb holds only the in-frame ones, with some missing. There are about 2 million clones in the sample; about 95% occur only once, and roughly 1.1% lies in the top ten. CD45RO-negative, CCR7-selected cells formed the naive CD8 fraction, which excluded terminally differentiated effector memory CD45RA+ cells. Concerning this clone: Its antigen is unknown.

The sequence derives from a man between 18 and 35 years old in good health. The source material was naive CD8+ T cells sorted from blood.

The CDR3 DNA reads TGCGCCAGCAGCGCCGGGAAGGGGGAGGGCCGAGGCACCGGGGAGCTGTTTTTT. Amino acids: CASSAGKGEGRGTGELFF. The J gene is TRBJ2-2, the V gene TRBV5-1; possibly TRBD2 for D (7 bases). The germline V and J ends were trimmed by 4 bases and 4 bases, with 23 bases remaining between them. CDR3 length: 18 amino acids. From germline, CDR1 is SGHRS and CDR2 YFSETQ.